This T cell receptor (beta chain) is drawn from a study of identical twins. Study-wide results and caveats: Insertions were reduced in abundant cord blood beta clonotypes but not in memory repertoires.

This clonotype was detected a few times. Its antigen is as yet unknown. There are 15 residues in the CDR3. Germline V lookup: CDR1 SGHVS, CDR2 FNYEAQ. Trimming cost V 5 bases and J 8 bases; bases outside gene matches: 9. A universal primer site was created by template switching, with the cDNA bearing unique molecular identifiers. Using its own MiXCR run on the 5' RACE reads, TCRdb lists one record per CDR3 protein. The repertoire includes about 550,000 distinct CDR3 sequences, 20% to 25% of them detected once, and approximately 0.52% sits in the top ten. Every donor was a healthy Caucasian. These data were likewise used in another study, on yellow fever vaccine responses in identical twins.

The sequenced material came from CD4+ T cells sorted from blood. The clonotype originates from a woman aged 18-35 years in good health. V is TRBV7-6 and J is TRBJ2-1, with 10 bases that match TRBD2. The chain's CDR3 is CASSRTSGIDYEQFF. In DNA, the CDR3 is TGTGCCAGCAGCCGTACTAGCGGGATCGACTATGAGCAGTTCTTC.